This T cell receptor beta chain was recovered during a study of blood T cell repertoires in COVID-19. Study as a whole: T cells, B-cell-depleted T cells, or PBMCs provided the cDNA or gDNA that served as material.

CDR3 length: 16 residues. Trimming removed 4 bases at V and 7 bases at J, with 17 bases between. Germline CDR1 SGHTA, CDR2 FQGNSA. Under the authors' procedure: Reference gene primers were amplified, and this amplification served to estimate nucleated cell counts. Assay used: immunoSEQ multiplex PCR; TCRdb lists only in-frame clones, some missing. V, J and clone size were drawn from that table, and D and trimming were deduced from the DNA. Of 300,000 to 400,000 clones listed, 80% to 90% are singletons. This receptor was identified in a woman aged 40-49 years with acute COVID-19. The chain carries TRBV7-2 and TRBJ1-6; D is perhaps TRBD1 (5 bases). The sample was PBMCs or T cells enriched from blood (not recorded which). The CDR3 loop reads CASSWQGLQGNSPLHF. Here the CDR3 DNA reads TGTGCCAGCAGCTGGCAGGGCCTGCAAGGGAATTCACCCCTCCACTTT.